The 23 T cell receptor beta chains below were found in one sample sequenced in a study of blood T cell repertoires in COVID-19. Clones were read by immunoSEQ multiplex PCR, and TCRdb kept only the in-frame ones, dropping some. This table has roughly 430,000 clones, roughly 84% appearing once. The source material was PBMCs or T cells enriched from blood (not recorded which). Receptor source: a woman in her late teens or twenties who had been exposed to COVID-19.

The chain links TRBV6-5 to TRBJ1-1; D unresolved. Germline CDR1 reads MNHEY; CDR2 reads SVGAGI. CDR3 length: 16 amino acids. The germline V and J ends were trimmed by 2 bases and 1 base, with 14 bases remaining between them. The CDR3 bases are TGTGCCAGCAGTTACAAACACCGACGAGGGAACACTGAAGCTTTCTTT. Its protein is CASSYKHRRGNTEAFF.

The chain employs TRBV6-6 and TRBJ2-3; D is unresolved. The CDR3 is 12 amino acids. CDR1 and CDR2 from the germline V gene are MNHNY and SVGAGI (reference sequence). The V end lost 6 bases, the J end lost 6 bases, and 10 bases lay between the germline ends. CDR3 residues: CASSKTSDTQYF. CDR3 DNA sequence: TGTGCCAGCAGCAAGACATCTGATACGCAGTATTTT.

In nucleotides, the CDR3 is TGTGCCATCCACGGGGAGGACTATGGCTACACCTTC. This encodes CAIHGEDYGYTF. This chain connects TRBV12-3 or TRBV12-4 to TRBJ1-2; no definite D call. The CDR3 extends over 12 amino acids. Trimming took 10 bases from V and 3 from J, leaving 12 bases between them.

The chain is built from TRBV6-2 or TRBV6-3 and TRBJ1-1; D gene ambiguous. V was cut by 5 bases and J by 0 bases, with 7 bases left in between. The CDR3 covers 13 residues. Germline V gene lookup returns CDR1 MNHEY and CDR2 SVGEGT. CDR3 loop: CASSVGLNTEAFF. The CDR3 region has the DNA TGTGCCAGCAGTGTGGGCCTGAACACTGAAGCTTTCTTT.

V is TRBV7-3 and J is TRBJ2-3, with TRBD1 matching over 8 bases. The CDR3 contains 14 residues. The germline V gene encodes CDR1 SGHTA and CDR2 FQGTGA. V dropped 5 bases and J dropped 3; count of bases not matched to a gene: 4. In DNA form, the CDR3 reads TGTGCCAGCAGCCCGACAGGGGAAACAGATACGCAGTATTTT. Its translation: CASSPTGETDTQYF. The whole variable domain, remainder taken from reference TRBV7-3 and TRBJ2-3, is GAGVSQTPSNKVTEKGKYVELRCDPISGHTALYWYRQSLGQGPEFLIYFQGTGAADDSGLPNDRFFAVRPEGSVSTLKIQRTERGDSAVYLCASSPTGETDTQYFGPGTRLTVL.

The chain joins TRBV19 to TRBJ1-5; TRBD1 agrees at 7 bases. J was trimmed by 0 bases and V by 7 bases; bases with no gene match: 6. The CDR3 has 15 amino acids. The V gene's germline CDR1 is LNHDA and CDR2 SQIVND (reference sequence). The CDR3 nucleotides are TGTGCCAGTACCCCGGGACAGTATAGCAATCAGCCCCAGCATTTT. As protein: CASTPGQYSNQPQHF. Drawing the rest from reference TRBV19 and TRBJ1-5, the complete variable domain is DGGITQSPKYLFRKEGQNVTLSCEQNLNHDAMYWYRQDPGQGLRLIYYSQIVNDFQKGDIAEGYSVSREKKESFPLTVTSAQKNPTAFYLCASTPGQYSNQPQHFGDGTRLSIL.

This chain links TRBV2 with TRBJ2-7; a weak D match, TRBD1 (6 bases). V was trimmed by 6 bases and J by 1 base, leaving 16 bases between them. Germline values: CDR1 SNHLY, CDR2 FYNNEI. CDR3 length: 15 residues. CDR3: CASSQEGGLSYEQYF. For the CDR3, the DNA is TGTGCCAGCAGCCAAGAAGGGGGTCTATCCTACGAGCAGTACTTC.

This chain uses TRBV6-5 with TRBJ1-4, with D hard to call. The CDR3 extends over 11 amino acids. The V end was cut by 6 bases, the J end by 8 bases, with 7 bases between. Germline V lookup: CDR1 MNHEY, CDR2 SVGAGI. CDR3 protein: CASRAREKLFF. As DNA, the CDR3 is TGTGCCAGCAGAGCTCGGGAAAAACTGTTTTTT.

J is TRBJ2-1 and V is TRBV28; the D gene is possibly TRBD2 (6 bases). Trimming shortened V by 6 bases and J by 8 bases, and 8 bases separated the two germline ends. The CDR3 has 11 amino acids. In germline, CDR1 is MDHEN, CDR2 SYDVKM. The CDR3, as DNA: TGTGCCAGCAGCGGGGGACATGAGCAGTTCTTC. It codes for CASSGGHEQFF.

A few counts support this clone. V gene TRBV5-1 combines with J gene TRBJ2-2; 8 bases map to TRBD1. The V and J ends lost 4 bases and 4 bases, in that order; junction bases with no gene match: 6. This CDR3 has 15 residues. In germline, CDR1 is SGHRS, CDR2 YFSETQ. The DNA for the CDR3 is TGCGCCAGCAGCGTGGACAGGGAAATCACCGGGGAGCTGTTTTTT. Translated, it gives CASSVDREITGELFF.

J is TRBJ1-5 and V is TRBV6-5, with 9 bases identical to TRBD1. CDR3 length: 15 amino acids. V shed 7 bases and J 4 bases; nucleotides not matched to a gene: 8. Germline V lookup: CDR1 MNHEY, CDR2 SVGAGI. The CDR3 DNA follows: TGTGCCAGCATTCGGGACAGGGTTACGAATCAGCCCCAGCATTTT. Its protein product is CASIRDRVTNQPQHF.

The chain recombines TRBV11-2 with TRBJ2-7, with a tentative D call TRBD2 (5 bases). CDR1 is SGHAT and CDR2 is FQNNGV in the germline V gene. This CDR3 spans 13 amino acids. Trimming left V 6 bases short and J 0 bases short, with 9 bases between. The CDR3 sequence is CASSPGISYEQYF. CDR3 bases: TGTGCCAGCAGTCCGGGAATCTCCTACGAGCAGTACTTC. Full variable domain (outside the CDR3, taken from reference TRBV11-2 and TRBJ2-7): EAGVAQSPRYKIIEKRQSVAFWCNPISGHATLYWYQQILGQGPKLLIQFQNNGVVDDSQLPKDRFSAERLKGVDSTLKIQPAKLEDSAVYLCASSPGISYEQYFGPGTRLTVT.

The rearrangement joins TRBV7-9 to TRBJ2-3, with 7 bases identical to TRBD1. The trim removed 5 bases at V and 6 bases at J, leaving 8 bases unmatched. The CDR3 has 14 residues. Germline CDR1 SEHNR, CDR2 FQNEAQ (reference sequence). The CDR3, as DNA: TGTGCCAGCAGCCCACGGACAGGTTGGGATACGCAGTATTTT. Its translation is CASSPRTGWDTQYF. Supplemented by reference TRBV7-9 and TRBJ2-3, the full variable domain reads DTGVSQNPRHKITKRGQNVTFRCDPISEHNRLYWYRQTLGQGPEFLTYFQNEAQLEKSRLLSDRFSAERPKGSFSTLEIQRTEQGDSAMYLCASSPRTGWDTQYFGPGTRLTVL.

This sequence joins TRBV4-1 and TRBJ1-2; 10 positions match TRBD1. The ends lost 2 bases at V and 1 base at J; junction bases unmatched: 7. Germline CDR1 is MGHRA and CDR2 is YSYEKL. The CDR3 is made up of 17 amino acids. CDR3 sequence (DNA): TGCGCCAGCAGCCAAAAGACGGGGACAGGGGATAACTATGGCTACACCTTC. Amino acid sequence: CASSQKTGTGDNYGYTF.

This chain connects TRBV6-1 to TRBJ2-3, with 7 positions matching TRBD2. V gave up 2 bases and J gave up 6 bases; unmatched junction bases: 5. The CDR3 runs 14 residues. CDR1 and CDR2 (germline): MNHNS, SASEGT. CDR3 coding DNA: TGTGCCAGCAGTGAAAGCGGGGCTCGGGATACGCAGTATTTT. Residues: CASSESGARDTQYF.

The genes are TRBV10-2 and TRBJ1-6; TRBD1 aligns across 8 bases. The V gene end was trimmed by 3 bases and the J gene end by 8 bases; junction bases not matched to a gene: 9. The germline V gene encodes CDR1 WSHSY and CDR2 SAAADI. The CDR3 runs 16 residues. The CDR3 DNA sequence: TGCGCCAGCAGTGATTCGGCAGGGGGCGTGTATTCACCCCTCCACTTT. Its translation: CASSDSAGGVYSPLHF.

This chain connects TRBV21-1 to TRBJ1-5. TRBV21-1 is noted as a pseudogene. CDR3 length equals 11 residues. As DNA, the CDR3 is TGTGCCAGAGTCCTGAGCCAGCCCCAGCATTTT. As protein: CARVLSQPQHF.

The V call is TRBV6-4, the J call TRBJ1-4, with D perhaps matching TRBD1 (5 bases). V lost 10 bases, J lost 4 bases, and 13 bases lay in between. This CDR3 has 13 residues. Germline V gene lookup returns CDR1 MRHNA and CDR2 SNTAGT. The CDR3 sequence is CATPRVFNEKLFF. For the CDR3, the DNA is TGTGCCACCCCCAGGGTTTTTAATGAAAAACTGTTTTTT.

The V gene is TRBV6-2 or TRBV6-3, the J gene TRBJ1-5, with D unclear. Germline CDR1 reads MNHEY; CDR2 reads SVGEGT. Trimming stripped 4 bases from V and 5 bases from J, with 6 bases between. This CDR3 spans 12 amino acids. The CDR3 sequence is CASSFPYQPQHF. The CDR3 nucleotides read TGTGCCAGCAGTTTCCCCTATCAGCCCCAGCATTTT.

This clone occurred once. In DNA, the CDR3 is TGTGCCAGCAGCTTAACTACGAGCTCCTACAATGAGCAGTTCTTC. It codes for CASSLTTSSYNEQFF. The J gene is TRBJ2-1, the V gene TRBV7-3; D not resolved. Trimming took 0 bases from V and 0 from J, leaving 6 bases between them. This CDR3 contains 15 residues. Germline V lookup: CDR1 SGHTA, CDR2 FQGTGA.

The chain recombines TRBV28 with TRBJ2-1, with D perhaps matching TRBD1 (5 bases). V was trimmed by 2 bases and J by 9 bases, leaving 8 bases between them. This CDR3 has 12 residues. The V gene's germline CDR1 is MDHEN and CDR2 SYDVKM. CDR3 DNA sequence: TGTGCCAGCAGTTTACAGGGTTTTGAGCAGTTCTTC. Protein: CASSLQGFEQFF.

The chain carries TRBV11-2 and TRBJ2-7; 8 bases align to TRBD2. There are 16 residues in the CDR3. Germline V CDR1 and CDR2: SGHAT, FQNNGV. The junction had 14 bases not matched to a gene; V was cut back by 6 bases and J by 4 bases. CDR3 in amino acids: CASRPPGTSMSYEQYF. CDR3 coding DNA: TGTGCCAGCAGACCACCCGGGACTAGTATGTCGTACGAGCAGTACTTC.

The chain is built from TRBV18 and TRBJ1-5; TRBD1 might be the D (5 bases). CDR1 and CDR2 from the germline V gene are KGHSH and LQKENI. V lost 0 bases and J 5 bases, leaving 8 bases between the germline ends. The CDR3 sequence is 14 residues long. As DNA, the CDR3 is TGTGCCAGCTCACCACCGACCAGGGATCAGCCCCAGCATTTT. It codes for CASSPPTRDQPQHF.